The source of this T cell receptor beta chain is a study of siplizumab effects on memory and regulatory T cells. Study-level points and caveats: The drug siplizumab significantly decreased the alloreactive sequences that could be traced to unstimulated CD4+ memory cells.

Around 9.1 x 10^4 TCR templates per sample were sequenced. The assay was immunoSEQ multiplex PCR, and TCRdb's table has in-frame clones only and misses some. The table lists roughly 100,000 clones, 93% of them singletons. Trimming removed 3 bases from V and 3 bases from J, with 11 bases in between. The germline CDR1 and CDR2 sequences are LNHDA and SQIVND (reference sequence). The CDR3 length is 14 residues. This clone came up a few times. The antigen is not known. The chain is built from TRBV19 and TRBJ1-1, with a possible D match to TRBD1 (6 bases). Input material: CD8+ T cells sorted from blood. The sequence came from a human donor in good health. The CDR3 is CASSIGGADTEAFF. CDR3 DNA sequence: TGTGCCAGTAGTATCGGGGGGGCCGACACTGAAGCTTTCTTT.